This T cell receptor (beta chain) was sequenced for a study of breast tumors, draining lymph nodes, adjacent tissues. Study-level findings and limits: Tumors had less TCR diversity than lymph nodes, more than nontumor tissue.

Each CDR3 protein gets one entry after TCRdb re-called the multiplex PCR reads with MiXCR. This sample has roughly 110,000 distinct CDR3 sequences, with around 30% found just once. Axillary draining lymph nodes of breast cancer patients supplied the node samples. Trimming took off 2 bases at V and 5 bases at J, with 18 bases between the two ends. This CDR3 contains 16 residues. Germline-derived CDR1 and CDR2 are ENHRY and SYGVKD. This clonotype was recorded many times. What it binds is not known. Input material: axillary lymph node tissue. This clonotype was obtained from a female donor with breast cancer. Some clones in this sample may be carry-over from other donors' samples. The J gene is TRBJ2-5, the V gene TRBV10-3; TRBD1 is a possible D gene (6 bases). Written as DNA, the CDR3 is TGTGCCATCAGTGAGCCGAGTTCAGGACAGTGGGAGACCCAGTACTTC. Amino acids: CAISEPSSGQWETQYF.